The sequence of this TCR beta chain was determined in a study of blood T cells in healthy people across ages (dated by TCRdb to 2015 to 2017). For the study in its entirety: In model experiments, template switching captured roughly one uniquely barcoded TCR beta cDNA molecule for every two T cells. Using the same blood draw, the study looked at two additional independent replicas of 1 million unique cDNA reads for two donors, one aged 18 to 30 and the other aged 80 or older. The donors were divided into four age groups: young (average about 15 years), middle-aged (approximately 39), aged (62) and long-lived (around 80). Donors of different ages were randomly distributed across sequencing lanes to avoid experimental bias. Using deep sequencing normalized with unique cDNA molecular identifiers, the study measured how TCR beta repertoire diversity changes with age. The study at large found these results: Total diversity estimates from one million sequenced T cells were considered lower bounds and underestimates. The CMV infection status of donors was not known, potentially confounding age-related changes in expanded clonotypes. Observed TCR beta diversity per million T cells fell roughly linearly with age, and a significant reduction was already apparent by age about 43. Compared with the aged group, the long-lived group had more naive CD4+ T cells, fewer expanded clones and increased TCR diversity, a pattern suggesting age selection. There was a strong correlation between observed TCR beta diversity and the percentage of naive T cells measured by flow cytometry. Conclusive comparison of naive and antigen-experienced compartments was prevented by the profiling of bulk unsorted PBMCs.

The approximately 41 donors, aged 6 to 90 years, were systemically healthy Caucasian individuals from Russia. Each donor gave around 9.5 milliliters of peripheral blood, collected into EDTA-treated Vacutainer tubes. Ficoll-Paque density-gradient centrifugation was used to isolate PBMCs, with at least 6 million obtained per sample. Total RNA, at least 6 micrograms per sample, was extracted from PBMCs with Trizol reagent. For every donor, an aliquot of PBMCs went through flow cytometry to measure the percentages of naive CD45RAhigh/CD27high T cells. Libraries were constructed by 5' RACE. Sequencing relied on an Illumina HiSeq 2500. A second roughly 6 to 11 cycle PCR used a sample-barcoded 5' primer and a J-beta primer mix. Each TCR beta cDNA molecule received a unique molecular identifier from a template-switch 5' adaptor carrying 12 random nucleotides. Each sample yielded at least 3 million CDR3-containing paired-end reads. First-strand cDNA synthesis was performed from all RNA using the Mint cDNA synthesis kit, with priming by a TRBC-specific oligonucleotide. Following uracil-DNA glycosylase treatment, a first 18-cycle PCR with universal primers M1SS and BC2_uni_R was performed on all cDNA. In the source study's methods: For normalization, 1 million high-quality reads, each with a distinct molecular identifier, were randomly selected from each sample. Instead of being binned into consensus sequences, reads with shared molecular identifiers were discarded. CDR3 identification, clonotype clustering and error correction used MiTCR with a Q25 quality threshold and the strictest error-elimination algorithm. A nonparametric unseen species model using Euler transformation provided a lower-bound estimate of total TCR beta diversity. The public sequencing data were trimmed at Q25 with fastp and processed into clonotypes with MiXCR by TCRdb, which kept only in-frame beta chains. Every CDR3 protein is listed once, alongside the most common genes and DNA of its rows. The V and J calls here are based on TCRdb, not the publication. The sample table records 550,000 to 600,000 distinct CDR3 sequences; around 48% of these occur just once. About 26% of the sample lies in the top ten.

About this clonotype itself: The specificity of this receptor is unknown. Per-base qualities were not stored, and no clone one base away is much larger.

At the junction V is shortened by 0 bases and J by 0 bases; bases outside the gene matches: 12. As encoded in the germline V gene, CDR1 is ENHRY while CDR2 is SYGVKD. CDR3 length: 20 amino acids, cysteine to phenylalanine. Only CDR3 DNA is held: 60 bases, read in frame from base 1. Sequencing was carried out using blood. The receptor was derived from a man aged 80 or over in good health. The rearrangement joined TRBV10-3 to TRBJ2-2, and 8 junction bases match TRBD2. The DNA is as follows: TGTGCCATCAGTGAGTCGAGGCTAGCGGGTACGCCAACGAACACCGGGGAGCTGTTTTTT. This yields the protein CAISESRLAGTPTNTGELFF.